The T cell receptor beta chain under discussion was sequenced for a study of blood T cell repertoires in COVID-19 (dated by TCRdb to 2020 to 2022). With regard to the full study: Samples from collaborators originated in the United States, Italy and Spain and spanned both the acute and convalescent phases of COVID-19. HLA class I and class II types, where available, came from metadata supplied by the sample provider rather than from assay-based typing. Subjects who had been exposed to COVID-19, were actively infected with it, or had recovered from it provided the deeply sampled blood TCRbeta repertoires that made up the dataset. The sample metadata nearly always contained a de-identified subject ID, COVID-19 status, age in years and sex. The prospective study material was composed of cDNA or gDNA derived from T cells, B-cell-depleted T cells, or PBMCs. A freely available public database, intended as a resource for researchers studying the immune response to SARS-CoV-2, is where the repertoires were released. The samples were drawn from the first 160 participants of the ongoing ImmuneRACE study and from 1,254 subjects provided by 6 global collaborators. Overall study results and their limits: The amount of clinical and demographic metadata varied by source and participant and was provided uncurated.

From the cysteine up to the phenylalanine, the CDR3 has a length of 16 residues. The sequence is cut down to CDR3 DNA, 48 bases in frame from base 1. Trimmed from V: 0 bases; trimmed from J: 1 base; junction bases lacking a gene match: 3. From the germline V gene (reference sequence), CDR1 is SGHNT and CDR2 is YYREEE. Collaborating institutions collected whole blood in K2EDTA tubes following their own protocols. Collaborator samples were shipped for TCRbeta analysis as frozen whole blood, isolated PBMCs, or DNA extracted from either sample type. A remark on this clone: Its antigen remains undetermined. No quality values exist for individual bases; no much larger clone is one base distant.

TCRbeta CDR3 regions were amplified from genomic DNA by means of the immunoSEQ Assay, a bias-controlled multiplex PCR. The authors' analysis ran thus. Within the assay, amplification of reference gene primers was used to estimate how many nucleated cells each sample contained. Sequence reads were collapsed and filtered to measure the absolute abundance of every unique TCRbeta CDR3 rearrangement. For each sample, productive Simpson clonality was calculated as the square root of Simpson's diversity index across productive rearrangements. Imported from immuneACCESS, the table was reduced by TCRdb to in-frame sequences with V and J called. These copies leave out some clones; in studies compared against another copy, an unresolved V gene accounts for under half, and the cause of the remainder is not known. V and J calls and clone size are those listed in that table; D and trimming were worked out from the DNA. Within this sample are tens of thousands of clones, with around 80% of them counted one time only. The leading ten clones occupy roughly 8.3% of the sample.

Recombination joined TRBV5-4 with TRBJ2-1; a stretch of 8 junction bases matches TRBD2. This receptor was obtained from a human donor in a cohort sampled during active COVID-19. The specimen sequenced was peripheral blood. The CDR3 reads CASSLAGGRSYNEQFF. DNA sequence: TGTGCCAGCAGCTTGGCTGGCGGGAGGTCCTACAATGAGCAGTTCTTC. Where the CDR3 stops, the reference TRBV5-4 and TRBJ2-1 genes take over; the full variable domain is ETGVTQSPTHLIKTRGQQVTLRCSSQSGHNTVSWYQQALGQGPQFIFQYYREEENGRGNFPPRFSGLQFPNYSSELNVNALELDDSALYLCASSLAGGRSYNEQFFGPGTRLTVL.